This TCR beta chain was profiled in a study of early T cells in non-severe SARS-CoV-2 infection. Looking at the study overall: Sequencing used unsorted whole-blood bulk RNA, so chains lack pairing. Study results and limitations: VDJdb-based annotation leaned toward anti-spike CD8 responses and missed private and CD4 specificities.

Unique molecular identifiers were affixed to single, distinct cDNA molecules. TCRdb reanalysed the 5' RACE reads using MiXCR and keeps one entry per CDR3 protein. Among some 87,000 distinct CDR3 sequences, 9% to 13% were seen once, and the ten largest hold 2.6%. Germline CDR1 LGHDT, CDR2 YNNKEL (reference sequence). Trimming cost V 4 bases and J 1 base, with 12 bases left between them. This CDR3 contains 15 residues. This clonotype was counted between two and nine times. Its antigen is unidentified. The specimen was whole blood. This TCR was sampled from an adult who was a healthcare worker with PCR-confirmed SARS-CoV-2 infection or an uninfected control (not recorded which). The chain recombines TRBV3-1 with TRBJ2-3; D is uncertain. CDR3 protein: CASSPRRIRTDTQYF. Written as DNA, the CDR3 is TGTGCCAGCAGCCCCCGGCGGATACGCACAGATACGCAGTATTTT.